A selection of T cell receptor beta chains follows, all from one sample in a study of T cells in Graves' hyperthyroidism and ophthalmopathy. TCRdb reanalysed the multiplex PCR reads using MiXCR and keeps one entry per CDR3 protein. Of 610,000 or so distinct CDR3 sequences listed, more than 45% are singletons. The sequenced material came from peripheral blood or thyroid tissue (not recorded which). These receptor sequences come from a woman under 30 with Graves' hyperthyroidism. CDR3s include the opening cysteine and the closing phenylalanine or tryptophan. D genes are given only for firm matches. Some rows mark clone size as missing; the rest say once, few, many or name a class of expanded clone.

CDR3: CASSEEGLNTEAFF
DNA: TGTGCCAGCAGTGAAGAAGGCTTGAACACTGAAGCTTTCTTT
V: TRBV2
J: TRBJ1-1
D: -
size: many

CDR3: CASSYGAGRNEKLFF
DNA: TGTGCCAGCAGTTACGGGGCAGGGCGTAATGAAAAACTGTTTTTT
V: TRBV6-5
J: TRBJ1-4
D: -
size: -

CDR3: CASSLALAGTQETQYF
DNA: TGTGCCAGCAGTTTAGCCCTCGCGGGGACCCAAGAGACCCAGTACTTC
V: TRBV12-3/TRBV12-4
J: TRBJ2-5
D: -
size: -

CDR3: CASSQVGYEQYF
DNA: TGTGCCAGCAGCCAAGTGGGGTACGAGCAGTACTTC
V: TRBV9
J: TRBJ2-7
D: -
size: many

CDR3: CASTEPGSETTDTQYF
DNA: TGTGCCAGCACCGAACCGGGTAGCGAGACCACAGATACGCAGTATTTT
V: TRBV2
J: TRBJ2-3
D: -
size: -

CDR3: CASSPVSSPLHF
DNA: TGTGCCAGCAGTCCAGTCTCCTCACCCCTCCACTTT
V: TRBV12-3/TRBV12-4
J: TRBJ1-6
D: -
size: -

CDR3: CASSQEPLGPTETQYF
DNA: TGCGCCAGCAGCCAAGAACCCTTGGGCCCGACGGAGACCCAGTACTTC
V: TRBV4-3
J: TRBJ2-5
D: -
size: -

CDR3: CASSGSGGTYNEQFF
DNA: TGTGCCAGCAGCGGGAGCGGAGGGACCTACAATGAGCAGTTCTTC
V: TRBV7-9
J: TRBJ2-1
D: -
size: few

CDR3: CASSYHRTSGGSTGELFF
DNA: TGTGCCAGCAGCTACCACAGAACTAGCGGAGGCTCCACCGGGGAGCTGTTTTTT
V: TRBV6-2/TRBV6-3
J: TRBJ2-2
D: TRBD2
size: -

CDR3: CSSRTGGESEAFF
DNA: TGCAGCTCCCGGACAGGGGGCGAATCGGAAGCTTTCTTT
V: TRBV29-1
J: TRBJ1-1
D: TRBD1
size: -

CDR3: CSVENPGQVSFGNTEAFF
DNA: TGCAGCGTTGAGAACCCGGGACAGGTATCATTTGGGAACACTGAAGCTTTCTTT
V: TRBV29-1
J: TRBJ1-1
D: TRBD1
size: -

CDR3: CASSESPPGALANEKLFF
DNA: TGTGCCAGCAGTGAATCACCCCCTGGGGCCCTTGCTAATGAAAAACTGTTTTTT
V: TRBV6-1
J: TRBJ1-4
D: -
size: -

CDR3: CATSETDYEQYF
DNA: TGTGCCACCAGTGAAACAGATTACGAGCAGTACTTC
V: TRBV24-1
J: TRBJ2-7
D: -
size: many

CDR3: CSAEDRRAGAESNQPQHF
DNA: TGCAGCGCTGAAGACCGGCGGGCGGGGGCGGAGAGCAATCAGCCCCAGCATTTT
V: TRBV29-1
J: TRBJ1-5
D: -
size: -

CDR3: CASSYRTIRLKETQYF
DNA: TGCGCCAGCAGCTATCGGACTATCCGTCTGAAAGAGACCCAGTACTTC
V: TRBV5-1
J: TRBJ2-5
D: -
size: many

CDR3: CASSIEGVRYGYTF
DNA: TGTGCCAGTAGTATAGAAGGCGTACGGTATGGCTACACCTTC
V: TRBV19
J: TRBJ1-2
D: -
size: many

CDR3: CASSGTVNTGELFF
DNA: TGTGCCAGCAGCGGGACAGTGAACACCGGGGAGCTGTTTTTT
V: TRBV27
J: TRBJ2-2
D: TRBD1
size: -

CDR3: CSVEQRESTGELFF
DNA: TGCAGCGTTGAACAGCGGGAGTCGACCGGAGAGCTGTTTTTT
V: TRBV29-1
J: TRBJ2-2
D: TRBD2
size: many

CDR3: CIPDQVHGYTF
DNA: TGCATCCCTGACCAAGTTCATGGCTACACCTTC
V: TRBV20-1
J: TRBJ1-2
D: -
size: -

CDR3: CASSEEGTSGAERYF
DNA: TGTGCCAGCAGTGAAGAAGGGACTAGCGGGGCCGAGCGGTACTTC
V: TRBV2
J: TRBJ2-7
D: TRBD2
size: many

CDR3: CSARLTGTTDTQYF
DNA: TGCAGTGCTAGACTGACAGGAACCACAGATACGCAGTATTTT
V: TRBV20-1
J: TRBJ2-3
D: -
size: -

CDR3: CASSSNREETQYF
DNA: TGTGCCAGCAGTTCCAATAGGGAAGAGACCCAGTACTTC
V: TRBV24-1
J: TRBJ2-5
D: -
size: few

CDR3: CASSKTSGTYEQYF
DNA: TGTGCCAGCAGTAAGACTAGCGGCACCTACGAGCAGTACTTC
V: TRBV27
J: TRBJ2-7
D: TRBD2
size: -

CDR3: CASSVVKETGLETQYF
DNA: TGTGCCAGCAGCGTAGTAAAGGAGACAGGGTTAGAGACCCAGTACTTC
V: TRBV9
J: TRBJ2-5
D: TRBD1
size: many

CDR3: CASSAIWRDGGELFF
DNA: TGTGCCAGCAGCGCCATTTGGCGAGATGGCGGGGAGCTGTTTTTT
V: TRBV7-6
J: TRBJ2-2
D: -
size: few

CDR3: CASSLDGGKETQYF
DNA: TGTGCCAGCAGCTTAGATGGCGGGAAGGAGACCCAGTACTTC
V: TRBV7-9
J: TRBJ2-5
D: -
size: -

CDR3: CASSEGLSEQFF
DNA: TGTGCCAGCAGCGAGGGCCTCAGTGAGCAGTTCTTC
V: TRBV14
J: TRBJ2-1
D: -
size: -

CDR3: CASSLERNEKLFF
DNA: TGTGCCAGCAGCTTAGAAAGGAATGAAAAACTGTTTTTT
V: TRBV7-9
J: TRBJ1-4
D: -
size: many

CDR3: CAISDYRGGAGYEQYF
DNA: TGTGCCATCAGTGACTATAGGGGGGGCGCGGGCTACGAGCAGTACTTC
V: TRBV10-3
J: TRBJ2-7
D: -
size: -

CDR3: CASTAQGAHTEAFF
DNA: TGTGCCAGCACCGCACAGGGGGCTCACACTGAAGCTTTCTTT
V: TRBV6-5
J: TRBJ1-1
D: TRBD1
size: many

CDR3: CASGWYAQVGRETQYF
DNA: TGTGCTAGTGGTTGGTACGCACAGGTCGGTCGGGAGACCCAGTACTTC
V: TRBV12-5
J: TRBJ2-5
D: -
size: many

CDR3: CSGQRNTGELFF
DNA: TGCAGCGGCCAGAGGAACACCGGGGAGCTGTTTTTT
V: TRBV29-1
J: TRBJ2-2
D: -
size: once

CDR3: CSVGGPEDYGFTF
DNA: TGCAGCGTTGGGGGACCAGAAGATTACGGCTTCACCTTC
V: TRBV29-1
J: TRBJ1-2
D: -
size: -

CDR3: CSLEAGLEQYF
DNA: TGCAGCTTAGAGGCGGGTCTCGAGCAGTACTTC
V: TRBV29-1
J: TRBJ2-7
D: -
size: -

CDR3: CASGFDKVEQYF
DNA: TGTGCTAGTGGTTTCGACAAGGTCGAGCAGTACTTC
V: TRBV12-5
J: TRBJ2-7
D: -
size: many

CDR3: CASSLPATGGSSYEQYF
DNA: TGTGCCAGCAGCTTACCCGCGACAGGGGGGAGCTCCTACGAGCAGTACTTC
V: TRBV7-9
J: TRBJ2-7
D: TRBD1
size: -

CDR3: CASSYDRGNEQFF
DNA: TGTGCCAGCAGCTACGACAGGGGCAATGAGCAGTTCTTC
V: TRBV7-7
J: TRBJ2-1
D: TRBD1
size: -

CDR3: CSARGSTSGRKETQYF
DNA: TGCAGTGCTAGAGGGTCGACTAGCGGGAGGAAAGAGACCCAGTACTTC
V: TRBV20-1
J: TRBJ2-5
D: TRBD2
size: many

CDR3: CSVAMGSFYGYTF
DNA: TGCAGCGTTGCGATGGGCAGCTTCTACGGCTACACCTTC
V: TRBV29-1
J: TRBJ1-2
D: -
size: -

CDR3: CASSRQGETGNTIYF
DNA: TGTGCCAGCAGTCGACAGGGGGAAACTGGAAACACCATATATTTT
V: TRBV6-6
J: TRBJ1-3
D: TRBD1
size: many

CDR3: CASSLNGGTDTQYF
DNA: TGTGCTAGCAGCTTAAACGGGGGCACAGATACGCAGTATTTT
V: TRBV7-7
J: TRBJ2-3
D: -
size: few

CDR3: CASSIPGVNGGYTF
DNA: TGTGCCAGTAGTATCCCCGGGGTAAACGGTGGCTACACCTTC
V: TRBV19
J: TRBJ1-2
D: -
size: -

CDR3: CASSLDIYRDRVTQPQHF
DNA: TGTGCCAGCAGCTTAGATATCTACCGGGACAGGGTCACTCAGCCCCAGCATTTT
V: TRBV7-8
J: TRBJ1-5
D: TRBD1
size: many

CDR3: CSVVIAGGDGYTF
DNA: TGCAGCGTTGTTATAGCGGGAGGGGACGGCTACACCTTC
V: TRBV29-1
J: TRBJ1-2
D: -
size: -

CDR3: CASSLGLGGNEQFF
DNA: TGTGCCAGCAGTTTGGGACTAGGGGGCAATGAGCAGTTCTTC
V: TRBV7-9
J: TRBJ2-1
D: TRBD2
size: -

CDR3: CASSYRTNTEAFF
DNA: TGTGCCAGCAGTTACAGGACGAACACTGAAGCTTTCTTT
V: TRBV6-5
J: TRBJ1-1
D: -
size: many

CDR3: CASSWEAEYYEQYF
DNA: TGTGCCAGCTCCTGGGAGGCAGAATACTACGAGCAGTACTTC
V: TRBV18
J: TRBJ2-7
D: -
size: -

CDR3: CSAIVAGGSYEQYF
DNA: TGCAGTGCTATCGTAGCGGGAGGGTCCTACGAGCAGTACTTC
V: TRBV20-1
J: TRBJ2-7
D: TRBD2
size: many

CDR3: CSATKNTGEQYF
DNA: TGCAGTGCTACTAAGAACACCGGGGAGCAGTACTTC
V: TRBV20-1
J: TRBJ2-7
D: -
size: -

CDR3: CASSPRDRDTGANVLTF
DNA: TGTGCCAGCAGTCCCCGGGACAGGGACACCGGGGCCAACGTCCTGACTTTC
V: TRBV12-3/TRBV12-4
J: TRBJ2-6
D: TRBD1
size: -

CDR3: CATSSLARVGYTF
DNA: TGTGCCACCAGCAGCTTGGCCCGGGTTGGCTACACCTTC
V: TRBV15
J: TRBJ1-2
D: -
size: once

CDR3: CASSAHTEGENIQYF
DNA: TGTGCCAGCAGCGCCCACACGGAGGGCGAAAACATTCAGTACTTC
V: TRBV11-2
J: TRBJ2-4
D: -
size: once

CDR3: CAILLKSENIQYF
DNA: TGTGCCATCCTCCTAAAAAGTGAAAACATTCAGTACTTC
V: TRBV5-3
J: TRBJ2-4
D: -
size: -

CDR3: CASSQDYRGRFGYTF
DNA: TGTGCCAGCAGCCAAGACTACAGGGGGCGGTTTGGCTACACCTTC
V: TRBV3-1
J: TRBJ1-2
D: TRBD1
size: many

CDR3: CASSQALGEWNTEAFF
DNA: TGCGCCAGCAGCCAAGCCCTCGGGGAGTGGAACACTGAAGCTTTCTTT
V: TRBV4-1
J: TRBJ1-1
D: -
size: many

CDR3: CASSYGPSQPQHF
DNA: TGTGCCAGCAGCTATGGGCCGAGCCAGCCCCAGCATTTT
V: TRBV11-2
J: TRBJ1-5
D: -
size: -